This T cell receptor (beta chain) was captured in a study of cytomegalovirus exposure and HLA in healthy donors. Produced via immunoSEQ multiplex PCR; TCRdb's table is partial and in-frame only. The sample records 240,000 or so clones, approximately 86% being singletons. In germline, CDR1 is MNHNS, CDR2 SASEGT. V was pared by 4 bases and J by 11 bases, with 12 bases between. CDR3 length: 12 residues. The receptor was derived from a woman in her twenties or thirties in good health and CMV-seropositive. Sequencing was performed on PBMCs. The V gene is TRBV6-1, the J gene TRBJ1-3; no reliable D call. CDR3 residues: CASSGGIWAIYF. The CDR3 region has the DNA TGTGCCAGCAGTGGCGGCATATGGGCCATATATTTT.